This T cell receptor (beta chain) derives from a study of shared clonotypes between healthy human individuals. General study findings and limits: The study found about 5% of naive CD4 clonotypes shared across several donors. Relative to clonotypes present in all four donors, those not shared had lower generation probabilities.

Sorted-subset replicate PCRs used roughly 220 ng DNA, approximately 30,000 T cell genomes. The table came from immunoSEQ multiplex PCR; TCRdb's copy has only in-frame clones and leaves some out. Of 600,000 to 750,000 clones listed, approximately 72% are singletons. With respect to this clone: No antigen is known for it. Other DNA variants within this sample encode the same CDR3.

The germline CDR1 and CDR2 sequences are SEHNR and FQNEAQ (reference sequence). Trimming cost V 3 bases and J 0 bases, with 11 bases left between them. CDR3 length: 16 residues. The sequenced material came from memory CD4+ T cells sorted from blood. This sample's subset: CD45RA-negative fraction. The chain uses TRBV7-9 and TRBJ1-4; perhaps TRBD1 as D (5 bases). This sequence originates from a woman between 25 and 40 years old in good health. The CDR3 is CASSFGAVATNEKLFF. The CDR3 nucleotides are TGTGCCAGCAGCTTTGGGGCGGTTGCAACTAATGAAAAACTGTTTTTT.